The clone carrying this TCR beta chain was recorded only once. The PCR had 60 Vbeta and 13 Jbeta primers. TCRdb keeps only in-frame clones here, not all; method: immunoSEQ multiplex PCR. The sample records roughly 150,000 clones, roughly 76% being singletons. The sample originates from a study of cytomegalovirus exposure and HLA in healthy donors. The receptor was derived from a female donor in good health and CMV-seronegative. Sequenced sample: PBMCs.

Here the CDR3 reads CASMLAGEGEQFF. The CDR3 bases are TGTGCCAGCATGCTAGCGGGAGAGGGTGAGCAGTTCTTC. The J gene is TRBJ2-1, the V gene TRBV6-1; 10 nucleotides match TRBD2. This CDR3 has 13 amino acids. After removal of 7 bases from V and 9 bases from J, the junction contained 6 bases not matched to a gene. CDR1 is MNHNS and CDR2 is SASEGT in the germline V gene.